This is a list of T cell receptor beta chains from one sample in a study of shared clonotypes between healthy human individuals. The assay was immunoSEQ multiplex PCR, and TCRdb's table has in-frame clones only and misses some. The sample has 2,500,000 or so clones, 90% to 95% seen once. Sequencing used naive CD4+ T cells sorted from blood. The receptor source for this set is a man between 18 and 29 years old in good health. Each CDR3 is given without its conserved first and last residue. Part of the rows lack a size; the others show once, few, many or a class for expanded clones.

V,length,size,J,CDR3
TRBV5-1,12,-,TRBJ2-3,ASSYTSGGDTQY
TRBV14,14,-,TRBJ1-2,ASSPLAAGGSNGYT
TRBV7-2,12,-,TRBJ1-5,ASSPDRVGQPQH
TRBV4-3,14,-,TRBJ2-5,ASSQDRGFGQETQY
TRBV9,13,-,TRBJ2-2,ASSSGTSGTGELF
TRBV6-5,11,few,TRBJ1-5,ASSSDRTTAQH
TRBV2,14,-,TRBJ1-5,ASSQGTWTLSQPQH
TRBV4-1,18,-,TRBJ2-5,ASSQDRTSGGADRRETQY
TRBV7-9,13,-,TRBJ1-4,ASSLLGQGEKKLF
TRBV2,11,-,TRBJ1-5,ASRDSLGQPQH
TRBV7-9,14,-,TRBJ1-2,ASSLAFGAGDYGYT
TRBV4-3,14,-,TRBJ2-1,ASSLIAGGPANEQF
TRBV6-6,12,-,TRBJ2-7,ASTPDGNSYEQY
TRBV19,12,once,TRBJ1-1,ASSTPPSTTEAF
TRBV6-5,14,-,TRBJ2-2,ASSSRTSGNTGELF
TRBV28,11,-,TRBJ1-2,ASSLGQSYGYT
TRBV2,12,few,TRBJ1-5,ASAPRGASQPQH
TRBV2,11,once,TRBJ2-7,ASSVGLIGEQY
TRBV10-3,14,-,TRBJ1-2,AISESSGQGRYGYT
TRBV19,16,-,TRBJ1-6,ASSPGQGSRTYNSPLH
TRBV29-1,13,once,TRBJ2-1,SAGQGLSSYNEQF
TRBV15,12,-,TRBJ2-7,ATSRGGSSNEQY
TRBV6-5,12,once,TRBJ1-5,ASSRRGSNQPQH
TRBV28,12,-,TRBJ1-2,ASSSGRVVYGYT
TRBV6-1,13,-,TRBJ2-7,ASSGDRDLSYEQY
TRBV27,13,-,TRBJ2-3,ASSLTGARTDTQY